The present TCR beta chain was sequenced within a study of OX40 agonist ivuxolimab in advanced cancers. Study details: Having had anti-PD-1, anti-PD-L1 or anti-CTLA-4 therapy before was allowed, and approximately 40% had some. Study outcomes and limitations: Clonal expansion among partial responders at 0.1-3.0 mg/kg ranked near the lowest.

Profiled with immunoSEQ multiplex PCR; TCRdb holds only in-frame clones, not every one. The profile shows tens of thousands of clones, over 80% of them singletons. CDR1 and CDR2 from the germline V gene are MNHNY and SVGAGI (reference sequence). This CDR3 contains 14 residues. With 10 bases removed from V and 1 base from J, the gap between germline ends came to 15 bases. Note on this clone: Its cognate antigen is unknown.

The chain links TRBV6-6 to TRBJ2-3; D call uncertain. Material: CD4+ or CD8+ T cells sorted from blood, obtained in a trial of the OX40 agonist ivuxolimab. This receptor was taken from an adult with an advanced solid tumor such as melanoma, head and neck, liver or kidney cancer. CDR3 sequence: CATSPSLGTDTQYF. The CDR3 DNA follows: TGTGCCACCTCCCCAAGCCTCGGCACAGATACGCAGTATTTT.